Listed here is a single T cell receptor beta chain. What it recognizes is unknown. CDR1 and CDR2 from the germline V gene are ENHRY and SYGVKD. The trim removed 6 bases at V and 4 bases at J, leaving 13 bases unmatched. The CDR3 is 16 residues long. This entry belongs to a study of identifying expanded T cells in peripheral blood. No infections or other immune events were documented during collection. Profiled with immunoSEQ multiplex PCR; TCRdb holds only in-frame clones, not every one. The sample carries 97,000 or so clones, 88% recorded once. Findings and limits, study-wide: Over two and four weeks, about 17 and 20 clones changed, versus around 1.3 between replicates. Two-week clone count variance significantly increased as total template count grew.

The chain combines TRBV10-3 with TRBJ2-5, with TRBD1 matching 8 bases. This clonotype was sampled from a person aged 18-69 years in good health. Sequencing input: blood. Here the CDR3 reads CAISTGQAGFGETQYF. The CDR3 DNA reads as TGTGCCATCAGCACGGGACAGGCCGGCTTCGGAGAGACCCAGTACTTC.